The clone carrying this T cell receptor (beta chain) appeared a few times. These data originate in a study of cytomegalovirus exposure and HLA in healthy donors. Both 60 Vbeta primers and 13 Jbeta primers went into the PCR. TCRdb keeps only in-frame clones here, not all; method: immunoSEQ multiplex PCR. The repertoire holds approximately 150,000 clones, 65% to 80% seen once, with approximately 1.8% in the top ten. Sequencing was carried out using PBMCs. This sequence was found in a woman aged 30 to 39 in good health and CMV-seronegative.

DNA of the CDR3: TGTGCCAGCAGTGAATGGGCCCAACACGATCAGCCCCAGCATTTT. Translation: CASSEWAQHDQPQHF. The chain employs TRBV6-1 and TRBJ1-5; D remains ambiguous. With 2 bases removed from V and 5 bases from J, the gap between germline ends came to 13 bases. Germline loops: CDR1 MNHNS, CDR2 SASEGT. The length of the CDR3 is 15 residues.